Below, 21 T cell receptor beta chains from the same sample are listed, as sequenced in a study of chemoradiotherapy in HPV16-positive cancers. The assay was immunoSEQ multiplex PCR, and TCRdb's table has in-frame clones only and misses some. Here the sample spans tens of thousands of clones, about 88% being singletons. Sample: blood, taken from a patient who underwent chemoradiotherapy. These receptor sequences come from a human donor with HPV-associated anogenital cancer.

The CDR3 nucleotides are TGTGCCAGCTCACCAGCTCTTGGGACAGGGAGTGAAAAACTGTTTTTT. Amino acids: CASSPALGTGSEKLFF. The chain has TRBV18 and TRBJ1-4, with 9 bases matching TRBD1. V dropped 2 bases and J dropped 7; count of bases not matched to a gene: 8. This CDR3 is 16 amino acids long. Germline CDR1 KGHSH, CDR2 LQKENI. Variable domain in full (rest from reference TRBV18 and TRBJ1-4): NAGVMQNPRHLVRRRGQEARLRCSPMKGHSHVYWYRQLPEEGLKFMVYLQKENIIDESGMPKERFSAEFPKEGPSILRIQQVVRGDSAAYFCASSPALGTGSEKLFFGSGTQLSVL.

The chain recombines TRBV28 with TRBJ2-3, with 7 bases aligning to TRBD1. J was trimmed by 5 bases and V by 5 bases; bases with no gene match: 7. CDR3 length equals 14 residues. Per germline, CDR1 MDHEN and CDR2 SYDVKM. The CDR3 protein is CASSATGAGDTQYF. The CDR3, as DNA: TGTGCCAGCAGTGCCACAGGGGCGGGAGATACGCAGTATTTT.

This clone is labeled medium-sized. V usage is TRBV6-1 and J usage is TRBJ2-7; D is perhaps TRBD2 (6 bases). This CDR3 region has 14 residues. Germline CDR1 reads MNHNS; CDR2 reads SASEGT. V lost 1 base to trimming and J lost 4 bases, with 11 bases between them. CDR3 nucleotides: TGTGCCAGCAGTGAAGGGGGGGATAAATACGAGCAGTACTTC. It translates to CASSEGGDKYEQYF.

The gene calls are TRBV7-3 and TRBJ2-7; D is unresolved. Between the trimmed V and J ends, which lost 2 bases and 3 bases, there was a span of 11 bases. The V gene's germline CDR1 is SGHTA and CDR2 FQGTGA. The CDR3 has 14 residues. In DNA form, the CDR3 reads TGTGCCAGCAGCTTAGGCCCAACCAGCTACGAGCAGTACTTC. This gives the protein CASSLGPTSYEQYF.

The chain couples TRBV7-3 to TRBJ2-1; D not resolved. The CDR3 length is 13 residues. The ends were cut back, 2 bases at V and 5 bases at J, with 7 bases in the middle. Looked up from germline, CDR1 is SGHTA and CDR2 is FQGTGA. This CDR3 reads CASSLVPDNEQFF. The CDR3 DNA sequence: TGTGCCAGCAGCTTAGTCCCGGACAATGAGCAGTTCTTC.

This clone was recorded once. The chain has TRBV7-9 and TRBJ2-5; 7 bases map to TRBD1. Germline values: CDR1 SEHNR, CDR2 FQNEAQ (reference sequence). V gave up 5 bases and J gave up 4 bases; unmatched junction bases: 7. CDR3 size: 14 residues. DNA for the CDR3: TGTGCCAGCAGCCAAGGACAGGTCGGAGAGACCCAGTACTTC. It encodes CASSQGQVGETQYF.

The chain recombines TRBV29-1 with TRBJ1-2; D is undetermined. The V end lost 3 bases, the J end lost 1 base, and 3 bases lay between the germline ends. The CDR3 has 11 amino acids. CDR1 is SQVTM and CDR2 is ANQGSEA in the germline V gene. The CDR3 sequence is CSVDLNYGYTF. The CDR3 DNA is TGCAGCGTTGACCTTAACTATGGCTACACCTTC.

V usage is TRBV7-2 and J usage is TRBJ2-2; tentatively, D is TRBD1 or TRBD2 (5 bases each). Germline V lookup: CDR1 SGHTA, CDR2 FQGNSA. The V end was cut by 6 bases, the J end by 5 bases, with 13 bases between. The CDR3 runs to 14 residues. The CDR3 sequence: CASRGVRATGELFF. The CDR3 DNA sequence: TGTGCCAGCAGAGGGGTGAGGGCAACCGGGGAGCTGTTTTTT.

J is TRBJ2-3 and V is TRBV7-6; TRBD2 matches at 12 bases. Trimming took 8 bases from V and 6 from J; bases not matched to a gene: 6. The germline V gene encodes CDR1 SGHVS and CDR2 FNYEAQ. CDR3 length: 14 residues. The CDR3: CASGGTSGSDTQYF. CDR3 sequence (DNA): TGTGCCAGCGGTGGGACTAGCGGGTCTGATACGCAGTATTTT.

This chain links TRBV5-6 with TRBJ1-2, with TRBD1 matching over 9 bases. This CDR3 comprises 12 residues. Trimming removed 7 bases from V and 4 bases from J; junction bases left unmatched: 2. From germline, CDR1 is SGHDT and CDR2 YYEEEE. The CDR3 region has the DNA TGTGCCAGCGGGACAGGGTCCTATGGCTACACCTTC. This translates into CASGTGSYGYTF. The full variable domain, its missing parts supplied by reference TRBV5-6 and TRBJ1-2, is DAGVTQSPTHLIKTRGQQVTLRCSPKSGHDTVSWYQQALGQGPQFIFQYYEEEERQRGNFPDRFSGHQFPNYSSELNVNALLLGDSALYLCASGTGSYGYTFGSGTRLTVV.

CDR3 nucleotide sequence: TGTGCCAGCAGTTACTCGTCCCGATGGACCGGGGAGCTGTTTTTT. This codes for CASSYSSRWTGELFF. The V call is TRBV6-5, the J call TRBJ2-2; the D is unclear. V lost 0 bases to trimming and J lost 5 bases, with 10 bases between them. The CDR3 has 15 residues. Germline CDR1 is MNHEY and CDR2 is SVGAGI.

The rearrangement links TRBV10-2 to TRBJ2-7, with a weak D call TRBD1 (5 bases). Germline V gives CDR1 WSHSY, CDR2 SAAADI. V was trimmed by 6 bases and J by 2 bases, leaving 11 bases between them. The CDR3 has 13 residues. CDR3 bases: TGCGCCAGCAGCCGCGGACAAGCCTACGAGCAGTACTTC. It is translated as CASSRGQAYEQYF.

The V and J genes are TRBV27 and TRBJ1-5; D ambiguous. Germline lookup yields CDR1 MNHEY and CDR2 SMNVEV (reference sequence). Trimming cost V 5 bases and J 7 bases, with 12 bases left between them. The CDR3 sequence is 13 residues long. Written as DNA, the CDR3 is TGTGCCAGCAGTCTGACGGTGGGCCAGCCCCAGCATTTT. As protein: CASSLTVGQPQHF.

CDR3 region: CASSLELAGLAKNIQYF. The CDR3 nucleotides read TGTGCCAGCAGCTTAGAACTAGCGGGCTTAGCCAAAAACATTCAGTACTTC. The V call is TRBV7-9, the J call TRBJ2-4; 9 bases are a match to TRBD2. The CDR3 is made up of 17 amino acids. V lost 1 base and J lost 0; bases outside the gene matches: 4. Germline V gene data show CDR1 as SEHNR and CDR2 as FQNEAQ (reference sequence).

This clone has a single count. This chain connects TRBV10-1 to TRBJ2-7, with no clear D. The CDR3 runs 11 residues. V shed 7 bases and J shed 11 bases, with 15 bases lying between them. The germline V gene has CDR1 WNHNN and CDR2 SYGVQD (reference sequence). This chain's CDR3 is CASILIGLKYF. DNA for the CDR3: TGCGCCAGCATCCTTATTGGGCTGAAGTACTTC.

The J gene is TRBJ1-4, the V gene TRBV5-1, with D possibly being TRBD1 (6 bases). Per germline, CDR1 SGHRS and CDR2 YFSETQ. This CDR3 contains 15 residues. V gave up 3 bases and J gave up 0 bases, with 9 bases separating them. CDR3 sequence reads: CASSSTGPTNEKLFF. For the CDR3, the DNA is TGCGCCAGCAGCTCAACAGGGCCAACTAATGAAAAACTGTTTTTT. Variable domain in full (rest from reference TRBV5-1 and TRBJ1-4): KAGVTQTPRYLIKTRGQQVTLSCSPISGHRSVSWYQQTPGQGLQFLFEYFSETQRNKGNFPGRFSGRQFSNSRSEMNVSTLELGDSALYLCASSSTGPTNEKLFFGSGTQLSVL.

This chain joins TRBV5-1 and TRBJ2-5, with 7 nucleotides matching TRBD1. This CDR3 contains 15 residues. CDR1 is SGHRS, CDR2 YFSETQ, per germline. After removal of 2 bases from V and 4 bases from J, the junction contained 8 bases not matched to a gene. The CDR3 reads CASSFGSGGIETQYF. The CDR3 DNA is TGCGCCAGCAGCTTCGGATCAGGGGGAATAGAGACCCAGTACTTC. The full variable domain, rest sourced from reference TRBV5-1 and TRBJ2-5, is KAGVTQTPRYLIKTRGQQVTLSCSPISGHRSVSWYQQTPGQGLQFLFEYFSETQRNKGNFPGRFSGRQFSNSRSEMNVSTLELGDSALYLCASSFGSGGIETQYFGPGTRLLVL.

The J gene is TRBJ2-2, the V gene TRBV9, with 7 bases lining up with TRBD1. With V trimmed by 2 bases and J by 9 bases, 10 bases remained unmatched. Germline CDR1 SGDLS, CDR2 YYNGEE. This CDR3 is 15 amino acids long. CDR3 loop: CASSVSTGKGRELFF. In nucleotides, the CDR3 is TGTGCCAGCAGCGTTTCGACAGGGAAGGGCCGGGAGCTGTTTTTT.

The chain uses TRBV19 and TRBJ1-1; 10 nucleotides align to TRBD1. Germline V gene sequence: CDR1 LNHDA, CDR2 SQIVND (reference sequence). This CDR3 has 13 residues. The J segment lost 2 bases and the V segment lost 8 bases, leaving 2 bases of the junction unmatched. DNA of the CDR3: TGTGCCAGTTGGGACAGGGGAAACACTGAAGCTTTCTTT. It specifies CASWDRGNTEAFF. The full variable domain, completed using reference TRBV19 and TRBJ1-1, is DGGITQSPKYLFRKEGQNVTLSCEQNLNHDAMYWYRQDPGQGLRLIYYSQIVNDFQKGDIAEGYSVSREKKESFPLTVTSAQKNPTAFYLCASWDRGNTEAFFGQGTRLTVV.

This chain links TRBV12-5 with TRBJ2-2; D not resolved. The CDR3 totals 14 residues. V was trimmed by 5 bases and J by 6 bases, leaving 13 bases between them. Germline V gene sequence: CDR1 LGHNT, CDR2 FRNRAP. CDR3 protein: CASGPPSFAGELFF. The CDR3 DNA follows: TGTGCTAGTGGTCCCCCTTCTTTTGCCGGGGAGCTGTTTTTT.

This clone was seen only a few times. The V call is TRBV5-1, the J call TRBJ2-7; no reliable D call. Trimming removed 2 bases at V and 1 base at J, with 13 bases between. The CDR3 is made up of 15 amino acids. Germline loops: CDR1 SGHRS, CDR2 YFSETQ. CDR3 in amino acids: CASSFRTAVSYEQYF. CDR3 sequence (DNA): TGCGCCAGCAGCTTTAGAACAGCCGTTTCCTACGAGCAGTACTTC. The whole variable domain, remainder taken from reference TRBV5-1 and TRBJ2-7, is KAGVTQTPRYLIKTRGQQVTLSCSPISGHRSVSWYQQTPGQGLQFLFEYFSETQRNKGNFPGRFSGRQFSNSRSEMNVSTLELGDSALYLCASSFRTAVSYEQYFGPGTRLTVT.